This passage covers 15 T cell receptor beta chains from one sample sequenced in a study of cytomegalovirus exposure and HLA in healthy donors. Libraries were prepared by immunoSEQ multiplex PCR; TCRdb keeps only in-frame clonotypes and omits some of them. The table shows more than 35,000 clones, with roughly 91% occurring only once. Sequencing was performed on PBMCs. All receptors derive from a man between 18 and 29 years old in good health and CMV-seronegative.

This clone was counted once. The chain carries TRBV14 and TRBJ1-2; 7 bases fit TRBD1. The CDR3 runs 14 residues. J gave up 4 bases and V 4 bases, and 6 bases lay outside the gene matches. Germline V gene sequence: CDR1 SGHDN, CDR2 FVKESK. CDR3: CASSPGQPAYGYTF. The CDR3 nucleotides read TGTGCCAGCAGCCCGGGACAGCCGGCCTATGGCTACACCTTC.

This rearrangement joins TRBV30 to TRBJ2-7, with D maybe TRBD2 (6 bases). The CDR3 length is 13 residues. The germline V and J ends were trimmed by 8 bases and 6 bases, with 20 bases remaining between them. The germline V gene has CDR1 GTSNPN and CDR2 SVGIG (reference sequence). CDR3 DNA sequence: TGTGCCGGGGGGAGAAATGGGCTGCGCGAGCAGTACTTC. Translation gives CAGGRNGLREQYF.

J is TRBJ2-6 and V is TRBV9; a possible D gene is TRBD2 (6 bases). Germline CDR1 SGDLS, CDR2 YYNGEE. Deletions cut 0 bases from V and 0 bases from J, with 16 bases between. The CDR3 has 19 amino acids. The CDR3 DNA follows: TGTGCCAGCAGCGTAGCTGAGGTAGCGGAAGCCTCTGGGGCCAACGTCCTGACTTTC. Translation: CASSVAEVAEASGANVLTF. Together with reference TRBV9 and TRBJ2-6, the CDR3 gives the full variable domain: DSGVTQTPKHLITATGQRVTLRCSPRSGDLSVYWYQQSLDQGLQFLIQYYNGEERAKGNILERFSAQQFPDLHSELNLSSLELGDSALYFCASSVAEVAEASGANVLTFGAGSRLTVL.

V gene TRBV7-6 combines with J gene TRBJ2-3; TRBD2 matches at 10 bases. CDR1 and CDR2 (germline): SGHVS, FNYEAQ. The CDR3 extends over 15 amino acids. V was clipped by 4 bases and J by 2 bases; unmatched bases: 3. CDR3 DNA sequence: TGTGCCAGCAGCTCAGGACTAGCGGACACAGATACGCAGTATTTT. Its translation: CASSSGLADTDTQYF.

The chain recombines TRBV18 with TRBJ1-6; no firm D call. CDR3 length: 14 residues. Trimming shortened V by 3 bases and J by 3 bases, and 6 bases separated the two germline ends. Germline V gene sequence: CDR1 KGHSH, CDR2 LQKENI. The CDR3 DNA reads TGTGCCAGCTCACCGCGGGACTATAATTCACCCCTCCACTTT. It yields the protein CASSPRDYNSPLHF.

For the CDR3, the DNA is TGTGCCAGCTCACCCTCCGACAGGGGCTACGAGAGGGAGTACGAGCAGTACTTC. This gives the protein CASSPSDRGYEREYEQYF. The V gene is TRBV18, the J gene TRBJ2-7; 8 bases agree with TRBD1. Germline loops: CDR1 KGHSH, CDR2 LQKENI. This CDR3 is built from 18 residues. Trimming took 3 bases from V and 4 from J; bases not matched to a gene: 17.

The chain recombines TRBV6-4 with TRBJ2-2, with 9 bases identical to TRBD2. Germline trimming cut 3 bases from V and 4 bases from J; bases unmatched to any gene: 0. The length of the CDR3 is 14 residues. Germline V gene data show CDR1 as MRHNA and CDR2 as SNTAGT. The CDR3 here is CASSERGGTGELFF. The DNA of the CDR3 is TGTGCCAGCAGTGAGCGGGGGGGCACCGGGGAGCTGTTTTTT.

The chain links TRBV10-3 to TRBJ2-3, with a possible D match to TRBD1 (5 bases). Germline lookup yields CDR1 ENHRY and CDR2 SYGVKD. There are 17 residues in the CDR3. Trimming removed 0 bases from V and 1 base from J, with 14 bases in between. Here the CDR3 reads CAISESLDTRGTDTQYF. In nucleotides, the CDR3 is TGTGCCATCAGTGAGTCTCTAGACACCAGGGGCACAGATACGCAGTATTTT.

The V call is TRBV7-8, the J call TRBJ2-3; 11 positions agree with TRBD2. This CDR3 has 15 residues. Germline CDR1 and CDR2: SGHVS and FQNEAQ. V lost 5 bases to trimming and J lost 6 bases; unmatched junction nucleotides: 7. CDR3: CASSPTGTSGDTQYF. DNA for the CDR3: TGTGCCAGCAGCCCAACCGGGACTAGCGGCGATACGCAGTATTTT.

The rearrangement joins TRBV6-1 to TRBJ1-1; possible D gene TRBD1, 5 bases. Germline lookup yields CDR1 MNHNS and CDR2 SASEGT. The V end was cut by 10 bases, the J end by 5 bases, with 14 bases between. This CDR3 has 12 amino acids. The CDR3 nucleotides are TGTGCCACAAACTTGGGGGGTACTGAAGCTTTCTTT. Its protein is CATNLGGTEAFF.

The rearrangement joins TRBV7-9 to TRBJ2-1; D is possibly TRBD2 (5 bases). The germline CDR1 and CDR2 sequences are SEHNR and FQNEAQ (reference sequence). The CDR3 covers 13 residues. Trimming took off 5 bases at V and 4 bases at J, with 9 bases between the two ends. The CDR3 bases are TGTGCCAGCAGCGGCAGCGGATACAATGAGCAGTTCTTC. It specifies CASSGSGYNEQFF.

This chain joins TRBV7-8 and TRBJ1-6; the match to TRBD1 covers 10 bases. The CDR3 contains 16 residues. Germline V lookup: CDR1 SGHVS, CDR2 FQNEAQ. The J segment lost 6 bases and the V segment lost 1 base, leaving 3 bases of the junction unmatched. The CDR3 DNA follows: TGTGCCAGCAGCTTAGATAGGACAGGGGGTAATTCACCCCTCCACTTT. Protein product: CASSLDRTGGNSPLHF.

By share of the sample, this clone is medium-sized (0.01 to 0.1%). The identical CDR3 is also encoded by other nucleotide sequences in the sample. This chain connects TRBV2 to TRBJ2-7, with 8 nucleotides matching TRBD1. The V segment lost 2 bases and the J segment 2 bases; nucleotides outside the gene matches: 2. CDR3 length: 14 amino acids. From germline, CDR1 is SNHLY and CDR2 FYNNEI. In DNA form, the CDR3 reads TGTGCCAGCAGTGAAACAGGGGGTCCCTACGAGCAGTACTTC. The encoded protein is CASSETGGPYEQYF.

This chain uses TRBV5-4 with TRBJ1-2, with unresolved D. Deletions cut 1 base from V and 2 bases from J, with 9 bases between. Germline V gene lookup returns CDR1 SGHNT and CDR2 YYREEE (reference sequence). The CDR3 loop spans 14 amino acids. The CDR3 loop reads CASSLSTLNYGYTF. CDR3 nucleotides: TGTGCCAGCAGCTTGAGCACCTTAAACTATGGCTACACCTTC. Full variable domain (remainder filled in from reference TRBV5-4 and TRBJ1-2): ETGVTQSPTHLIKTRGQQVTLRCSSQSGHNTVSWYQQALGQGPQFIFQYYREEENGRGNFPPRFSGLQFPNYSSELNVNALELDDSALYLCASSLSTLNYGYTFGSGTRLTVV.

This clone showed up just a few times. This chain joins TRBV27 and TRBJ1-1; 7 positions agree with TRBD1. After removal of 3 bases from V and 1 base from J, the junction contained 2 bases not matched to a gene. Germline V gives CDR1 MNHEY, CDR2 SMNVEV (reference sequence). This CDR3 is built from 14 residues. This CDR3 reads CASSFHRGNTEAFF. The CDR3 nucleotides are TGTGCCAGCAGTTTCCACAGGGGGAACACTGAAGCTTTCTTT.